A single sample is the source of the 3 T cell receptor beta chains below, sequenced in a study of blood T cell repertoires in COVID-19. Profiled with immunoSEQ multiplex PCR; TCRdb holds only in-frame clones, not every one. Of approximately 210,000 clones detected, about 79% appear once; the ten largest clones hold about 3.7%. The material sequenced was PBMCs or T cells enriched from blood (not recorded which). The receptors originated from a woman aged 55 to 70 who had recovered from COVID-19.

The rearrangement joins TRBV5-1 to TRBJ1-1; tentatively, D is TRBD1 (6 bases). The V gene's germline CDR1 is SGHRS and CDR2 YFSETQ. Trimming shortened V by 2 bases and J by 6 bases, and 14 bases separated the two germline ends. This CDR3 contains 14 residues. The CDR3 protein is CASSLQGFGAEAFF. CDR3 nucleotide sequence: TGCGCCAGCAGCTTACAGGGTTTCGGGGCTGAAGCTTTCTTT.

The gene calls are TRBV6-6 and TRBJ1-2; 7 nucleotides align to TRBD1. J lost 2 bases, V lost 5 bases, and 5 bases had no gene match. This CDR3 contains 14 residues. CDR1 is MNHNY, CDR2 SVGAGI, per germline (reference sequence). CDR3 sequence reads: CASSNQQGNYGYTF. CDR3 DNA: TGTGCCAGCAGTAACCAACAGGGGAACTATGGCTACACCTTC.

This clone has a handful of counts. The chain carries TRBV19 and TRBJ1-5; D not certain. Deletions cut 5 bases from V and 1 base from J, with 18 bases between. Germline CDR1 reads LNHDA; CDR2 reads SQIVND (reference sequence). The CDR3 contains 17 residues. CDR3 amino acids: CASSPGITGGSNQPQHF. DNA for the CDR3: TGTGCCAGTAGTCCAGGTATCACTGGTGGGAGCAATCAGCCCCAGCATTTT.